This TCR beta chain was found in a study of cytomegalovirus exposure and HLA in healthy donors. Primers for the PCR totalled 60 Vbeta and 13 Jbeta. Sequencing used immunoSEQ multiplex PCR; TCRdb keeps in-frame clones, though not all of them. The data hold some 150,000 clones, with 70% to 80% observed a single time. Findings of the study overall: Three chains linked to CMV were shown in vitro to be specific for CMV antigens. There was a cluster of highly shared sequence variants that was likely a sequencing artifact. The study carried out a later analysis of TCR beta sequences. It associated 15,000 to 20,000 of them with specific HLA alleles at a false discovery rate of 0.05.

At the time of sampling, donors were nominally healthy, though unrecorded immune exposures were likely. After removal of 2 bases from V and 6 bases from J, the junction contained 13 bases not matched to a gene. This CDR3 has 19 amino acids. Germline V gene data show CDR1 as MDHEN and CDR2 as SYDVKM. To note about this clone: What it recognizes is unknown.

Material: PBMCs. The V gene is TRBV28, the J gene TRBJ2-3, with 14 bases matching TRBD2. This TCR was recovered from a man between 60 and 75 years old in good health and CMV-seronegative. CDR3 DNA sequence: TGTGCCAGCAGTTTACGACTAGCGGGAGGGCCCCGAGTCTCGGATACGCAGTATTTT. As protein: CASSLRLAGGPRVSDTQYF. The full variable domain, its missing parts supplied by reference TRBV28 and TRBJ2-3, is DVKVTQSSRYLVKRTGEKVFLECVQDMDHENMFWYRQDPGLGLRLIYFSYDVKMKEKGDIPEGYSVSREKKERFSLILESASTNQTSMYLCASSLRLAGGPRVSDTQYFGPGTRLTVL.